This is a list of T cell receptor beta chains from one sample in a study of OX40 agonist ivuxolimab in advanced cancers. The repertoire was sequenced with immunoSEQ multiplex PCR; TCRdb's copy has only in-frame clones and lacks some. The table has tens of thousands of clones, 85% seen once; the top ten hold around 2%. This specimen was CD4+ or CD8+ T cells sorted from blood, taken in a trial of the OX40 agonist ivuxolimab. Every receptor here comes from an adult with an advanced solid tumor such as melanoma, head and neck, liver or kidney cancer. The CDR3 runs from the conserved cysteine through the conserved F or W. A D gene is named only where the DNA matches it firmly. The size field is filled for only some rows; it gives once, few, many or a size class.

clone size: once
J gene: TRBJ1-5
V gene: TRBV19
D gene: -
CDR3 protein: CASSILYSNQPQHF
CDR3 DNA: TGTGCCAGTAGTATCCTTTATAGCAATCAGCCCCAGCATTTT

clone size: once
J gene: TRBJ2-4
V gene: TRBV7-8
D gene: TRBD2
CDR3 protein: CASSFGLVLAKNIQYF
CDR3 DNA: TGTGCCAGCAGCTTCGGACTAGTCCTAGCCAAAAACATTCAGTACTTC

clone size: once
J gene: TRBJ2-7
V gene: TRBV6-5
D gene: -
CDR3 protein: CASSYSSYEQYF
CDR3 DNA: TGTGCCAGCAGTTACTCATCTTACGAGCAGTACTTC

clone size: once
J gene: TRBJ2-1
V gene: TRBV2
D gene: -
CDR3 protein: CASRDTKPRRDEQFF
CDR3 DNA: TGTGCCAGCAGGGATACTAAGCCCCGCCGGGATGAGCAGTTCTTC

clone size: -
J gene: TRBJ1-3
V gene: TRBV5-1
D gene: -
CDR3 protein: CASSLGRNSGNTIYF
CDR3 DNA: TGCGCCAGCAGCTTGGGGCGCAATTCTGGAAACACCATATATTTT

clone size: -
J gene: TRBJ2-4
V gene: TRBV7-3
D gene: TRBD2
CDR3 protein: CASIPPGGGTLAKNIQYF
CDR3 DNA: TGTGCCAGCATCCCACCGGGCGGGGGGACGCTAGCCAAAAACATTCAGTACTTC

clone size: once
J gene: TRBJ2-7
V gene: TRBV27
D gene: -
CDR3 protein: CASSLRSGQSYEQYF
CDR3 DNA: TGTGCCAGCAGTTTACGGTCAGGACAGAGCTACGAGCAGTACTTC

clone size: -
J gene: TRBJ2-1
V gene: TRBV5-6
D gene: -
CDR3 protein: CASSLSGRLEQFF
CDR3 DNA: TGTGCCAGCAGTCTTAGTGGGAGGCTTGAGCAGTTCTTC

clone size: -
J gene: TRBJ1-4
V gene: TRBV2
D gene: -
CDR3 protein: CASEQGNGKLFF
CDR3 DNA: TGTGCCAGCGAACAGGGTAACGGGAAACTGTTTTTT

clone size: -
J gene: TRBJ2-7
V gene: TRBV9
D gene: -
CDR3 protein: CASSDPSGQREQYF
CDR3 DNA: TGTGCCAGCAGCGACCCTAGCGGACAGAGGGAGCAGTACTTC

clone size: -
J gene: TRBJ2-7
V gene: TRBV18
D gene: -
CDR3 protein: CASSPPQGSNEQYF
CDR3 DNA: TGTGCCAGCTCACCACCCCAGGGGAGTAACGAGCAGTACTTC

clone size: -
J gene: TRBJ2-3
V gene: TRBV6-5
D gene: -
CDR3 protein: CASRSGRSTDTQYF
CDR3 DNA: TGTGCCAGCAGATCGGGCAGGAGCACAGATACGCAGTATTTT

clone size: -
J gene: TRBJ2-2
V gene: TRBV11-3
D gene: -
CDR3 protein: CASSLQGRAGELFF
CDR3 DNA: TGTGCCAGCAGCTTACAGGGAAGGGCCGGGGAGCTGTTTTTT

clone size: -
J gene: TRBJ2-3
V gene: TRBV7-7
D gene: TRBD2
CDR3 protein: CASSLTSGSRDTQYF
CDR3 DNA: TGTGCCAGCAGCTTGACTAGCGGGAGTCGTGATACGCAGTATTTT

clone size: -
J gene: TRBJ2-3
V gene: TRBV4-1
D gene: -
CDR3 protein: CASSRASGVSTDTQYF
CDR3 DNA: TGCGCCAGCAGCCGAGCTTCGGGAGTAAGCACAGATACGCAGTATTTT

clone size: -
J gene: TRBJ2-3
V gene: TRBV5-1
D gene: -
CDR3 protein: CASSLRISLDTDTQYF
CDR3 DNA: TGCGCCAGCAGCCTTAGGATCAGTCTAGACACAGATACGCAGTATTTT

clone size: -
J gene: TRBJ1-1
V gene: TRBV18
D gene: TRBD1
CDR3 protein: CASSLKQGRDTEAFF
CDR3 DNA: TGTGCCAGCTCACTTAAACAGGGGCGGGACACTGAAGCTTTCTTT

clone size: few
J gene: TRBJ1-1
V gene: TRBV2
D gene: -
CDR3 protein: CASSDRDTEAFF
CDR3 DNA: TGTGCCAGCAGTGACCGGGACACTGAAGCTTTCTTT

clone size: -
J gene: TRBJ1-3
V gene: TRBV6-1
D gene: -
CDR3 protein: CASSAGVGNTIYF
CDR3 DNA: TGTGCCAGCAGTGCGGGGGTCGGAAACACCATATATTTT

clone size: -
J gene: TRBJ1-2
V gene: TRBV2
D gene: -
CDR3 protein: CASTKTDYGYTF
CDR3 DNA: TGTGCCAGCACTAAAACCGACTATGGCTACACCTTC

clone size: -
J gene: TRBJ2-5
V gene: TRBV18
D gene: -
CDR3 protein: CASSPLAPQETQYF
CDR3 DNA: TGTGCCAGCTCACCCCTGGCGCCCCAAGAGACCCAGTACTTC

clone size: -
J gene: TRBJ2-3
V gene: TRBV11-2
D gene: -
CDR3 protein: CASSRSSVGADTQYF
CDR3 DNA: TGTGCCAGCAGCCGAAGTTCTGTGGGGGCAGATACGCAGTATTTT

clone size: -
J gene: TRBJ2-2
V gene: TRBV2
D gene: TRBD2
CDR3 protein: CASSRTSGWGGELFF
CDR3 DNA: TGTGCCAGCAGTCGGACTAGCGGGTGGGGCGGGGAGCTGTTTTTT

clone size: -
J gene: TRBJ2-7
V gene: TRBV13
D gene: -
CDR3 protein: CASSLAPDSTYEQYF
CDR3 DNA: TGTGCCAGCAGCTTAGCACCCGACAGCACCTACGAGCAGTACTTC

clone size: -
J gene: TRBJ2-2
V gene: TRBV19
D gene: -
CDR3 protein: CASSMKGLTGELFF
CDR3 DNA: TGTGCCAGTAGTATGAAAGGACTCACCGGGGAGCTGTTTTTT

clone size: -
J gene: TRBJ2-2
V gene: TRBV19
D gene: -
CDR3 protein: CASERLAVPGELFF
CDR3 DNA: TGTGCCAGTGAAAGGCTAGCTGTACCCGGGGAGCTGTTTTTT

clone size: -
J gene: TRBJ1-5
V gene: TRBV5-1
D gene: -
CDR3 protein: CASSDPGGPQHF
CDR3 DNA: TGCGCCAGCAGCGACCCCGGAGGTCCCCAGCATTTT

clone size: -
J gene: TRBJ2-5
V gene: TRBV5-4
D gene: -
CDR3 protein: CASSFVDGETQYF
CDR3 DNA: TGTGCCAGCAGCTTCGTGGACGGGGAGACCCAGTACTTC

clone size: -
J gene: TRBJ2-2
V gene: TRBV2
D gene: TRBD1
CDR3 protein: CASSRQGNTGELFF
CDR3 DNA: TGTGCCAGCAGTCGACAGGGGAACACCGGGGAGCTGTTTTTT

clone size: -
J gene: TRBJ1-2
V gene: TRBV5-4
D gene: -
CDR3 protein: CASSPSPGRRNYGYTF
CDR3 DNA: TGTGCCAGCAGCCCATCCCCAGGCAGGAGGAACTATGGCTACACCTTC

clone size: -
J gene: TRBJ2-1
V gene: TRBV15
D gene: -
CDR3 protein: CATSRGTQFF
CDR3 DNA: TGTGCCACCAGCAGAGGGACGCAGTTCTTC

clone size: -
J gene: TRBJ2-3
V gene: TRBV30
D gene: -
CDR3 protein: CAWGGWRSTDTQYF
CDR3 DNA: TGTGCCTGGGGAGGTTGGAGGAGCACAGATACGCAGTATTTT

clone size: -
J gene: TRBJ1-5
V gene: TRBV11-2
D gene: TRBD1
CDR3 protein: CASSLYAGGGNQPQHF
CDR3 DNA: TGTGCCAGCAGCTTATACGCAGGGGGCGGCAATCAGCCCCAGCATTTT

clone size: -
J gene: TRBJ2-1
V gene: TRBV25-1
D gene: TRBD2
CDR3 protein: CASSERVGGGTWEQFF
CDR3 DNA: TGTGCCAGCAGTGAACGTGTGGGCGGGGGGACGTGGGAGCAGTTCTTC

clone size: -
J gene: TRBJ2-7
V gene: TRBV27
D gene: TRBD2
CDR3 protein: CASSPIAGAIYEQYF
CDR3 DNA: TGTGCCAGCAGTCCAATAGCGGGGGCAATCTACGAGCAGTACTTC

clone size: -
J gene: TRBJ2-2
V gene: TRBV9
D gene: -
CDR3 protein: CASSVGNTGELFF
CDR3 DNA: TGTGCCAGCAGCGTAGGAAACACCGGGGAGCTGTTTTTT

clone size: -
J gene: TRBJ1-6
V gene: TRBV4-1
D gene: -
CDR3 protein: CASSQPVQGYNSPLHF
CDR3 DNA: TGCGCCAGCAGCCAACCTGTACAGGGATATAATTCACCCCTCCACTTT

clone size: -
J gene: TRBJ2-5
V gene: TRBV5-6
D gene: -
CDR3 protein: CASSRVGGAWETQYF
CDR3 DNA: TGTGCCAGCAGCCGGGTGGGGGGCGCATGGGAGACCCAGTACTTC

clone size: -
J gene: TRBJ2-7
V gene: TRBV19
D gene: -
CDR3 protein: CASTSTGSSYEQYF
CDR3 DNA: TGTGCCAGTACCTCGACTGGGAGCTCCTACGAGCAGTACTTC

clone size: -
J gene: TRBJ1-3
V gene: TRBV7-9
D gene: TRBD1
CDR3 protein: CASSSPDRAGNTIYF
CDR3 DNA: TGTGCCAGCAGCTCACCCGACAGGGCTGGAAACACCATATATTTT

clone size: -
J gene: TRBJ2-7
V gene: TRBV5-1
D gene: -
CDR3 protein: CASSLDGRSSYEQYF
CDR3 DNA: TGCGCCAGCAGCTTGGACGGACGGAGCTCCTACGAGCAGTACTTC

clone size: -
J gene: TRBJ1-5
V gene: TRBV7-8
D gene: TRBD1
CDR3 protein: CASSLRSKSGGSIGQPQHF
CDR3 DNA: TGTGCCAGCAGCTTACGATCTAAATCAGGGGGCTCTATAGGTCAGCCCCAGCATTTT

clone size: -
J gene: TRBJ1-5
V gene: TRBV27
D gene: -
CDR3 protein: CASKLQGSGNQPQHF
CDR3 DNA: TGTGCCAGCAAGTTACAGGGTAGTGGCAATCAGCCCCAGCATTTT

clone size: -
J gene: TRBJ1-3
V gene: TRBV9
D gene: -
CDR3 protein: CASSVARGSGNTIYF
CDR3 DNA: TGTGCCAGCAGCGTAGCGCGGGGGTCTGGAAACACCATATATTTT

clone size: -
J gene: TRBJ1-1
V gene: TRBV6-6
D gene: -
CDR3 protein: CASSFANTEAFF
CDR3 DNA: TGTGCCAGCAGTTTCGCGAACACTGAAGCTTTCTTT

clone size: -
J gene: TRBJ1-3
V gene: TRBV4-2
D gene: -
CDR3 protein: CASRPLTDSGNTIYF
CDR3 DNA: TGTGCCAGCAGACCGTTGACCGACTCTGGAAACACCATATATTTT

clone size: -
J gene: TRBJ2-5
V gene: TRBV6-1
D gene: TRBD2
CDR3 protein: CATTGLAGETQYF
CDR3 DNA: TGTGCCACTACGGGACTAGCGGGAGAGACCCAGTACTTC